These 6 T cell receptor beta chains share one sample of origin, sequenced in a study of CD8+CD57+ T cells in acquired aplastic anemia. TCR beta VDJ and CDR3 were profiled, and genomic DNA was the template. In TCRdb, the reads were re-called with MiXCR into one record per CDR3 protein. Of 120,000 or so distinct CDR3 sequences in the sample, 58% were seen once. All patients picked for sequencing had shown, by flow cytometry, an expansion of CD8+CD57+ cells. Material: sorted CD4+, CD8+, or CD8+CD57+ T cells (not recorded which) from PBMCs. The receptors stem from a human donor with aplastic anemia.

The chain uses TRBV15 and TRBJ2-1, with 7 bases matching TRBD2. Germline CDR1 reads LNHNV; CDR2 reads YYDKDF (reference sequence). The CDR3 spans 15 residues. The trim removed 3 bases at V and 6 bases at J, leaving 8 bases unmatched. CDR3 sequence: CATSSSGLGGNEQFF. For the CDR3, the DNA is TGTGCCACCAGCAGTTCCGGACTAGGAGGCAATGAGCAGTTCTTC.

This chain links TRBV7-9 with TRBJ1-5; a weak D match, TRBD1 (6 bases). Germline V gene data show CDR1 as SEHNR and CDR2 as FQNEAQ (reference sequence). The V end was cut by 3 bases, the J end by 6 bases, with 12 bases between. There are 14 residues in the CDR3. This chain's CDR3 is CASSFPGQGQPQHF. In nucleotides, the CDR3 is TGTGCCAGCAGCTTCCCGGGACAAGGTCAGCCCCAGCATTTT.

The CDR3 protein is CASRGWGLEGGYTF. DNA of the CDR3: TGTGCCAGCAGGGGCTGGGGACTTGAAGGTGGCTACACCTTC. V usage is TRBV25-1 and J usage is TRBJ1-2; D may be TRBD1 (5 bases). Germline V lookup: CDR1 MGHDK, CDR2 SYGVNS. The CDR3 consists of 14 residues. Trimming removed 6 bases at V and 7 bases at J, with 18 bases between.

The chain recombines TRBV20-1 with TRBJ1-1; 10 nucleotides align to TRBD1. In germline, CDR1 is DFQATT, CDR2 SNEGSKA (reference sequence). With 5 bases clipped from V and 6 bases from J, the junction kept 6 bases outside the gene matches. The CDR3 contains 13 residues. In nucleotides, the CDR3 is TGCAGTGCTGACAGGGGGCGTGGGGCTGAAGCTTTCTTT. Its translation: CSADRGRGAEAFF.

The chain recombines TRBV7-6 with TRBJ2-5; D is uncertain. Trimming stripped 0 bases from V and 1 base from J, with 3 bases between. This CDR3 is 13 amino acids long. CDR1 and CDR2 from the germline V gene are SGHVS and FNYEAQ. The CDR3 loop is CASSLALQETQYF. CDR3 DNA sequence: TGTGCCAGCAGCTTAGCGCTCCAAGAGACCCAGTACTTC.

The rearrangement links TRBV29-1 to TRBJ2-7; no reliable D call. This CDR3 comprises 13 residues. The germline V gene has CDR1 SQVTM and CDR2 ANQGSEA. Trimming left V 4 bases short and J 4 bases short, with 14 bases between. DNA of the CDR3: TGCAGCGTTGGTCACAGTGAGACGTACGAGCAGTACTTC. Translation: CSVGHSETYEQYF.